The source of this T cell receptor beta chain is a study of early T cells in non-severe SARS-CoV-2 infection. Overall study: Unsorted whole blood bulk RNA was sequenced, with unpaired chains.

Details on this clonotype: Its antigen is not identified.

Study outcomes and limitations: Database matching using VDJdb favored anti-spike CD8 responses, with private and CD4 specificities left missing.

Each cDNA molecule carried a unique molecular identifier. TCRdb re-derived calls from the 5' RACE reads in MiXCR, one entry per CDR3 protein. The table records 30,000 to 40,000 distinct CDR3 sequences, around 6% of them present only once. This clonotype originated in an adult who was a healthcare worker with PCR-confirmed SARS-CoV-2 infection or an uninfected control (not recorded which). This sample comprised whole blood, obtained at baseline.

The CDR3 DNA reads as TGTGCCTGGAGTTTCCTCGACTACGAGCAGTACTTC. Translating gives CAWSFLDYEQYF. This chain links TRBV30 with TRBJ2-7, with unresolved D. Germline CDR1 is GTSNPN and CDR2 is SVGIG (reference sequence). The CDR3 runs 12 residues. Trimming removed 2 bases at V and 3 bases at J, with 8 bases between.